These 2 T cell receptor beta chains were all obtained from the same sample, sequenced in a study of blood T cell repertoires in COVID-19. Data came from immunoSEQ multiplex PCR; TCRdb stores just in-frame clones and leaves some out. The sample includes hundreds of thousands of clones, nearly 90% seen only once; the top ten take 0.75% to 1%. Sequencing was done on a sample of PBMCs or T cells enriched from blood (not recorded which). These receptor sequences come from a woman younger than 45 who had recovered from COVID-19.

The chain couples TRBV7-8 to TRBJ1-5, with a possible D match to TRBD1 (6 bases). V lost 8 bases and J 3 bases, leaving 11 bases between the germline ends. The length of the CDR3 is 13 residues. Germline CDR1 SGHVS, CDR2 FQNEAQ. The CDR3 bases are TGTGCCAGCGGTCAGGGGCTCAATCAGCCCCAGCATTTT. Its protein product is CASGQGLNQPQHF.

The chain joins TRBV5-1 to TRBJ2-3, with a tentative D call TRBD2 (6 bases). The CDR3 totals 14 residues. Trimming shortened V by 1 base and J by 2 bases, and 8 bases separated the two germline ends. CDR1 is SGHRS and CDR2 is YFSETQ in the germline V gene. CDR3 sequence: CASSLTSFTDTQYF. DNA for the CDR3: TGCGCCAGCAGCTTGACTAGCTTCACAGATACGCAGTATTTT.